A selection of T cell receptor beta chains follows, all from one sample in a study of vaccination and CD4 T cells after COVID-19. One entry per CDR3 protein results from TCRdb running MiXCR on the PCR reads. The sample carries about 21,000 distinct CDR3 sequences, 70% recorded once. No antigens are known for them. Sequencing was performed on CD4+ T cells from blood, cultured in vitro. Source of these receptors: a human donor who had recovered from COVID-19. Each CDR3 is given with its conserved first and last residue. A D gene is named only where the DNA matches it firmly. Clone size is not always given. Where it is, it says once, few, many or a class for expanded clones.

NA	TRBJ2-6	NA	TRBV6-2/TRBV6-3	CASHRGGVGGGANVLTF	TGTGCCAGCCACAGAGGGGGCGTCGGGGGAGGGGCCAACGTCCTGACTTTC
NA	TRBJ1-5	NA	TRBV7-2	CASSLGARGPYQPQHF	TGTGCCAGCAGCTTAGGGGCGCGGGGACCATATCAGCCCCAGCATTTT
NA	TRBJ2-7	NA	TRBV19	CASSGGPSYEQYF	TGTGCCAGTAGCGGGGGACCATCCTACGAGCAGTACTTC
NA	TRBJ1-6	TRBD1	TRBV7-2	CASSPHDRGRGLALHF	TGTGCCAGCAGCCCCCATGACAGGGGACGGGGTTTAGCCCTCCACTTT
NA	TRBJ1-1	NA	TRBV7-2	CASSISVNTEAFF	TGTGCCAGCAGCATCAGCGTGAACACTGAAGCTTTCTTT
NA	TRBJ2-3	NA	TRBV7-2	CASSSWREDTQYF	TGTGCCAGCAGCTCCTGGCGGGAAGATACGCAGTATTTT
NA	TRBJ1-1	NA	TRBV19	CASSVPSLFDTLNTEAFF	TGTGCCAGTAGCGTTCCCTCTTTATTCGACACACTGAACACTGAAGCTTTCTTT
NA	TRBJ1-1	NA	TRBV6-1	CAAFTERGGWGVGRVGEAFF	TGTGCCGCGTTCACTGAACGGGGGGGCTGGGGGGTTGGGAGAGTTGGGGAGGCTTTCTTT
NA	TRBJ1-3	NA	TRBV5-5	CASSVRPGAGNTIYF	TGTGCCAGCAGCGTCAGGCCAGGGGCAGGAAACACCATATATTTT
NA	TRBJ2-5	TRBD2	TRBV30	CGWSGQLAGVGETQYF	TGTGGCTGGAGTGGACAACTAGCGGGAGTTGGGGAGACCCAGTACTTC
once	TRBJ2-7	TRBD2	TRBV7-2	CASSFSGRGNEQYF	TGTGCCAGCAGCTTCAGCGGGAGGGGTAACGAGCAGTACTTC
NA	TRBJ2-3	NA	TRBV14	CASSQDGRPTDTQYF	TGTGCCAGCAGCCAAGACGGTAGACCCACAGATACGCAGTATTTT
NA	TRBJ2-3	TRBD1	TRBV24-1	CATSDLTGGRTTDTQYF	TGTGCCACCAGTGATCTGACAGGGGGTAGGACGACAGATACGCAGTATTTT
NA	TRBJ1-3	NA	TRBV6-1	CASSRSRRSGNTIYF	TGTGCCAGCAGCCGGAGTCGTAGATCTGGAAACACCATATATTTT
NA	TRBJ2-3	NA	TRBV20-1	CSASQATNTQYF	TGCAGTGCTTCCCAAGCTACTAATACGCAGTATTTT
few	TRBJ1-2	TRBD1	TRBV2	CASQGGAGYTF	TGTGCCAGCCAGGGGGGAGCGGGCTACACCTTC
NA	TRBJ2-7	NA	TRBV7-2	CASSFRQSSYEQYF	TGTGCCAGCAGTTTTCGACAGAGTTCCTACGAGCAGTACTTC
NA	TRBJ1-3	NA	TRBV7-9	CASSPAGNTIYF	TGTGCCAGCAGCCCAGCGGGAAACACCATATATTTT
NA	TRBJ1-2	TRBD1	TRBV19	CASSTSPGQGIGVGGYTF	TGTGCCAGTAGTACGTCGCCGGGACAGGGAATTGGAGTAGGCGGCTACACCTTC